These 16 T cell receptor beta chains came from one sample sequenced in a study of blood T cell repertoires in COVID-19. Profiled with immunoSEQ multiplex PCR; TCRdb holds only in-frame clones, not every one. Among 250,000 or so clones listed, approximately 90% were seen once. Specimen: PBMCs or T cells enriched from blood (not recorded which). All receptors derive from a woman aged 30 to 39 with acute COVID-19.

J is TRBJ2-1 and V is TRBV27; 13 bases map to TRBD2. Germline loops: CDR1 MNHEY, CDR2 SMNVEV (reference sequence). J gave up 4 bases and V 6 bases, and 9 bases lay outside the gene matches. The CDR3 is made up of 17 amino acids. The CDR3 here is CASSPTSGRTYYNEQFF. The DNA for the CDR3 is TGTGCCAGCAGCCCGACTAGCGGGAGGACCTATTACAATGAGCAGTTCTTC.

In DNA, the CDR3 is TGCGCCAGCAGCCTCCTAGGAACCGGGGAGCTGTTTTTT. Protein product: CASSLLGTGELFF. V gene TRBV4-1 combines with J gene TRBJ2-2; the D is unclear. This CDR3 contains 13 residues. Trimming shortened V by 4 bases and J by 5 bases, and 8 bases separated the two germline ends. CDR1 and CDR2 from the germline V gene are MGHRA and YSYEKL.

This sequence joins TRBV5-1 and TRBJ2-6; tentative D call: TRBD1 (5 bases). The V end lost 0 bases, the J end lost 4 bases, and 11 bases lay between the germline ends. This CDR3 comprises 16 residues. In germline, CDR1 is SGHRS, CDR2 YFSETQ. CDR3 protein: CASSLAAGSGANVLTF. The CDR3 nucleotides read TGCGCCAGCAGCTTGGCGGCAGGGTCCGGGGCCAACGTCCTGACTTTC.

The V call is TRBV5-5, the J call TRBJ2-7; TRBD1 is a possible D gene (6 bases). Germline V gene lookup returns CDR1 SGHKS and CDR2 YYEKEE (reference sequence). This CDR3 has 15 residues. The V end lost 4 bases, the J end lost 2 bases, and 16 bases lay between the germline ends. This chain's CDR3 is CASSRDGGGTYEQYF. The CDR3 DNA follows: TGTGCCAGCAGCAGGGATGGGGGCGGTACCTACGAGCAGTACTTC.

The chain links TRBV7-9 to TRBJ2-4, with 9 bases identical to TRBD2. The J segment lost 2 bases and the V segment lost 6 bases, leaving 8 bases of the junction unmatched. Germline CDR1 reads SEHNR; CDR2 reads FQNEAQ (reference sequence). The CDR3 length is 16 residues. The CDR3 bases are TGTGCCAGCAGTGATCGGCGGGAGGGCCCCAAAAACATTCAGTACTTC. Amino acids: CASSDRREGPKNIQYF.

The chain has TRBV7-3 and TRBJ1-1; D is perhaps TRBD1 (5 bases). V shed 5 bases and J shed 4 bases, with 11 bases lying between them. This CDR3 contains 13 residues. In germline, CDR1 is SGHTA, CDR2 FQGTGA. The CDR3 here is CASSVGGFTEAFF. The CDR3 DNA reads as TGTGCCAGCAGCGTCGGGGGGTTCACTGAAGCTTTCTTT.

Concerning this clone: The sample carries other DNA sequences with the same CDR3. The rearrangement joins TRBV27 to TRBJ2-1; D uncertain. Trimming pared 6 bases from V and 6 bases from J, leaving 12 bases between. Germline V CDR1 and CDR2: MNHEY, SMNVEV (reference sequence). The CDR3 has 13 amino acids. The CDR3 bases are TGTGCCAGCAGCTTAGCTTCAGGCAATGAGCAGTTCTTC. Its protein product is CASSLASGNEQFF.

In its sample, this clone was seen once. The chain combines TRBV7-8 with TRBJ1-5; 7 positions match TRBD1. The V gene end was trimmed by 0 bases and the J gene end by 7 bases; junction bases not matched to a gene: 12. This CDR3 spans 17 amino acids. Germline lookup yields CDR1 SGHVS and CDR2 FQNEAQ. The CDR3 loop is CASSLANRGFYLQPQHF. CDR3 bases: TGTGCCAGCAGCTTAGCGAACAGGGGATTCTACCTACAGCCCCAGCATTTT.

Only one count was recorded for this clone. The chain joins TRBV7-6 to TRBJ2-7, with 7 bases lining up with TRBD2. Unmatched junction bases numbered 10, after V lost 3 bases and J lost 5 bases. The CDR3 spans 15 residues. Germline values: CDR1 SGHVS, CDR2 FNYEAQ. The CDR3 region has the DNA TGTGCCAGCAGCTTCATACCGGGAGGCAGGGACGAGCAGTACTTC. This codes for CASSFIPGGRDEQYF. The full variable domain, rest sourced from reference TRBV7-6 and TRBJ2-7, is GAGVSQSPRYKVTKRGQDVALRCDPISGHVSLYWYRQALGQGPEFLTYFNYEAQQDKSGLPNDRFSAERPEGSISTLTIQRTEQRDSAMYRCASSFIPGGRDEQYFGPGTRLTVT.

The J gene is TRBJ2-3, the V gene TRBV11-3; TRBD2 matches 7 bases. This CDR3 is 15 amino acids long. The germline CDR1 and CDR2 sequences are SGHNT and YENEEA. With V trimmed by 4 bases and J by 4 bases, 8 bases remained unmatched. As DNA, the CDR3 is TGTGCCAGCAGCTCCCGGGGGGAGGCGGCAGATACGCAGTATTTT. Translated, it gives CASSSRGEAADTQYF.

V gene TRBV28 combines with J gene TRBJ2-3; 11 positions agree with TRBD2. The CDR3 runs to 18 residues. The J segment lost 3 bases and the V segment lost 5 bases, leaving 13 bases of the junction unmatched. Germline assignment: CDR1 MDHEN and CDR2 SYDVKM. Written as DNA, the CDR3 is TGTGCCAGCAGTCTCCTCACTACTAGCGGGAGAAAGACAGATACGCAGTATTTT. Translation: CASSLLTTSGRKTDTQYF.

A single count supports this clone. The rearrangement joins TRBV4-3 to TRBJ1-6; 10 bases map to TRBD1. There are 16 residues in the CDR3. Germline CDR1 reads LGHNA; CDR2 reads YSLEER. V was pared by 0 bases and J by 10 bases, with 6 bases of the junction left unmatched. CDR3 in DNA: TGCGCCAGCAGCCAAGAAGGGACAGGGGTTGAATCACCCCTCCACTTT. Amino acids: CASSQEGTGVESPLHF.

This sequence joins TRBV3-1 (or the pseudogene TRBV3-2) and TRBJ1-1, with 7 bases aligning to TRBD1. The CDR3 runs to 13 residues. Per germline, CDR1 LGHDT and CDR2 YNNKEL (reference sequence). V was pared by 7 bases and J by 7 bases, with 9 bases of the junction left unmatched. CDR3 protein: CASTPTGRHEAFF. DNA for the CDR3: TGTGCCAGCACCCCGACAGGGCGGCATGAAGCTTTCTTT.

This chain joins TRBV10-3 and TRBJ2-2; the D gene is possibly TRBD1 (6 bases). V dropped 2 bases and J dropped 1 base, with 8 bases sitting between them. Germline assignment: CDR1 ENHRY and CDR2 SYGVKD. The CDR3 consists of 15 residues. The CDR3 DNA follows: TGTGCCATCAGTGAGGGGACAAAGAACACCGGGGAGCTGTTTTTT. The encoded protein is CAISEGTKNTGELFF.

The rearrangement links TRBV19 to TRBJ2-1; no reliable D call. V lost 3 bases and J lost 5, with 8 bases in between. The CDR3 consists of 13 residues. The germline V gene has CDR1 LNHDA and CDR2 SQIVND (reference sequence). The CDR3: CASSMPTNNEQFF. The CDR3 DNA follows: TGTGCCAGTAGTATGCCGACAAACAATGAGCAGTTCTTC.

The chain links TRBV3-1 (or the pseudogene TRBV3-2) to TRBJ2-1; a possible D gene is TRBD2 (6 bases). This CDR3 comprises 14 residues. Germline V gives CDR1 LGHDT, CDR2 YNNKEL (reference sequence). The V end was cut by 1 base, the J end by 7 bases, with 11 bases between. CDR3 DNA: TGTGCCAGCAGCCAAGTGGGACTTCATAATGAGCAGTTCTTC. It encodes CASSQVGLHNEQFF.